The next 23 T cell receptor beta chains were all read from a single sample in a study of T cell responses to AZD1222 COVID-19 vaccine. Data came from immunoSEQ multiplex PCR; TCRdb stores just in-frame clones and leaves some out. The sample includes about 130,000 clones, roughly 93% of them seen just once. Sequenced material: peripheral blood, taken on day 0 of AZD1222 vaccination. All receptors derive from an adult in good health.

The chain combines TRBV5-8 with TRBJ1-1, with 8 bases fitting TRBD1. There are 15 residues in the CDR3. V gave up 4 bases and J gave up 3 bases; unmatched junction bases: 8. In germline, CDR1 is SGHTS, CDR2 YDEGEE. CDR3 in DNA: TGTGCCAGCAGCCCCGGGGACAGGAAAGACACTGAAGCTTTCTTT. It is translated as CASSPGDRKDTEAFF.

This sequence joins TRBV14 and TRBJ2-2; 11 nucleotides align to TRBD2. V gave up 6 bases and J gave up 4 bases; unmatched junction bases: 1. This CDR3 spans 14 amino acids. Germline loops: CDR1 SGHDN, CDR2 FVKESK. As DNA, the CDR3 is TGTGCCAGCAGACTAGCGGGAGCCACCGGGGAGCTGTTTTTT. It codes for CASRLAGATGELFF.

The chain has TRBV5-1 and TRBJ1-2; the match to TRBD1 covers 11 bases. Unmatched junction bases numbered 10, after V lost 4 bases and J lost 8 bases. The CDR3 consists of 15 residues. The germline CDR1 and CDR2 sequences are SGHRS and YFSETQ. Here the CDR3 reads CASSRLGQGAGGYTF. The CDR3 DNA is TGCGCCAGCAGCCGCCTAGGACAGGGGGCGGGGGGCTACACCTTC.

The chain employs TRBV4-3 and TRBJ2-7; D gene ambiguous. V was clipped by 4 bases and J by 4 bases, with 11 bases between them. The CDR3 is 13 residues long. CDR1 and CDR2 from the germline V gene are LGHNA and YSLEER. Here the CDR3 reads CASSPFSGYEQYF. The CDR3 DNA is TGCGCCAGCAGCCCCTTTTCTGGGTACGAGCAGTACTTC.

The rearrangement uses TRBV28 and TRBJ2-5; D may be TRBD1 or TRBD2 (5 bases each). The CDR3 loop spans 14 amino acids. The V gene's germline CDR1 is MDHEN and CDR2 SYDVKM. The germline V and J ends were trimmed by 2 bases and 3 bases, with 10 bases remaining between them. The CDR3: CASSLPGRKETQYF. As DNA, the CDR3 is TGTGCCAGCAGTTTACCAGGGAGAAAAGAGACCCAGTACTTC.

This sequence joins TRBV11-2 and TRBJ2-1; 9 positions match TRBD1. J was trimmed by 8 bases and V by 6 bases; bases with no gene match: 14. CDR1 is SGHAT, CDR2 FQNNGV, per germline. The CDR3 consists of 16 residues. The CDR3 DNA follows: TGTGCCAGCAGACGCACCGGGACAGGGTCTTCGGATGAGCAGTTCTTC. This encodes CASRRTGTGSSDEQFF. Combining the CDR3 with reference TRBV11-2 and TRBJ2-1 gives the whole variable domain EAGVAQSPRYKIIEKRQSVAFWCNPISGHATLYWYQQILGQGPKLLIQFQNNGVVDDSQLPKDRFSAERLKGVDSTLKIQPAKLEDSAVYLCASRRTGTGSSDEQFFGPGTRLTVL.

The V gene is TRBV4-2, the J gene TRBJ2-5; 10 bases fit TRBD2. The V and J ends lost 0 bases and 5 bases, in that order; junction bases with no gene match: 9. This CDR3 comprises 17 residues. The germline V gene encodes CDR1 LGHNA and CDR2 YNFKEQ. CDR3 sequence reads: CASSQDGELAGKETQYF. The CDR3 DNA sequence: TGTGCCAGCAGCCAAGACGGGGAACTAGCGGGGAAGGAGACCCAGTACTTC.

This chain joins TRBV19 and TRBJ1-2; D is possibly TRBD1 (5 bases). Per the germline V gene, CDR1 is LNHDA and CDR2 is SQIVND (reference sequence). With 4 bases removed from V and 8 bases from J, the gap between germline ends came to 11 bases. CDR3 size: 12 residues. CDR3 nucleotides: TGTGCCAGTAGTACGCGGGGGAGCGGCTACACCTTC. Translating it yields CASSTRGSGYTF.

The chain uses TRBV4-3 and TRBJ1-1; the D gene is possibly TRBD1 (6 bases). Trimming pared 1 base from V and 5 bases from J, leaving 17 bases between. There are 16 residues in the CDR3. Germline V gene lookup returns CDR1 LGHNA and CDR2 YSLEER. CDR3 sequence: CASSQGSTGTGTEAFF. In DNA, the CDR3 is TGCGCCAGCAGCCAAGGCAGTACAGGAACAGGGACTGAAGCTTTCTTT.

V usage is TRBV29-1 and J usage is TRBJ2-4; D uncertain. The CDR3 is made up of 13 amino acids. Germline values: CDR1 SQVTM, CDR2 ANQGSEA. Trimming stripped 4 bases from V and 7 bases from J, with 14 bases between. The chain's CDR3 is CSVVPFDDNIQYF. The DNA for the CDR3 is TGCAGCGTTGTTCCCTTCGATGATAACATTCAGTACTTC.

The chain links TRBV28 to TRBJ1-6, with no clear D. Trimming shortened V by 2 bases and J by 0 bases, and 5 bases separated the two germline ends. This CDR3 spans 15 amino acids. Germline CDR1 is MDHEN and CDR2 is SYDVKM. DNA for the CDR3: TGTGCCAGCAGTTTACCAGACTCCTATAATTCACCCCTCCACTTT. This encodes CASSLPDSYNSPLHF. The full variable domain, its missing parts supplied by reference TRBV28 and TRBJ1-6, is DVKVTQSSRYLVKRTGEKVFLECVQDMDHENMFWYRQDPGLGLRLIYFSYDVKMKEKGDIPEGYSVSREKKERFSLILESASTNQTSMYLCASSLPDSYNSPLHFGNGTRLTVT.

A single count supports this clone. The rearrangement links TRBV28 to TRBJ1-5; D remains ambiguous. The CDR3 runs to 17 residues. CDR1 is MDHEN and CDR2 is SYDVKM in the germline V gene. V gave up 3 bases and J gave up 1 base, with 16 bases separating them. CDR3 region: CASSFSGLLLSNQPQHF. Here the CDR3 DNA reads TGTGCCAGCAGTTTCAGCGGGCTGCTATTGAGCAATCAGCCCCAGCATTTT.

V gene TRBV28 combines with J gene TRBJ1-5; perhaps TRBD1 as D (5 bases). The CDR3 runs to 15 residues. Germline values: CDR1 MDHEN, CDR2 SYDVKM. V lost 3 bases to trimming and J lost 2 bases, with 11 bases between them. Here the CDR3 DNA reads TGTGCCAGCAGTTTCCCAGGGTCAGGCAATCAGCCCCAGCATTTT. Its translation is CASSFPGSGNQPQHF.

The CDR3 DNA sequence: TGTGCCAGCAGCTTAGTCCGAGCGTCGGATACGCAGTATTTT. Translated: CASSLVRASDTQYF. The V and J genes are TRBV7-2 and TRBJ2-3; D remains ambiguous. The CDR3 covers 14 residues. Germline V gene data show CDR1 as SGHTA and CDR2 as FQGNSA. Trimming shortened V by 1 base and J by 6 bases, and 11 bases separated the two germline ends.

The chain carries TRBV10-1 and TRBJ1-4, with TRBD1 matching over 10 bases. In germline, CDR1 is WNHNN, CDR2 SYGVQD (reference sequence). Germline trimming cut 6 bases from V and 7 bases from J; bases unmatched to any gene: 8. CDR3 length equals 15 residues. The CDR3, as DNA: TGCGCCAGCAGCCGGACAGGGGGAGGTCGTGAAAAACTGTTTTTT. It encodes CASSRTGGGREKLFF.

This chain uses TRBV7-3 with TRBJ2-3, with unresolved D. Germline V gene sequence: CDR1 SGHTA, CDR2 FQGTGA. Trimming took 5 bases from V and 3 from J, leaving 12 bases between them. The CDR3 is 14 residues long. Here the CDR3 DNA reads TGTGCCAGCAGCCCCCTCCTGAGGACAGATACGCAGTATTTT. Protein: CASSPLLRTDTQYF.

The V and J genes are TRBV19 and TRBJ2-7; the match to TRBD1 covers 7 bases. With 5 bases clipped from V and 6 bases from J, the junction kept 10 bases outside the gene matches. Per germline, CDR1 LNHDA and CDR2 SQIVND (reference sequence). This CDR3 is 14 amino acids long. The CDR3 DNA reads TGTGCCAGTAGTGCCAGGGACAGTAACCCCGAGCAGTACTTC. Translation: CASSARDSNPEQYF. The whole variable domain, filled in from reference TRBV19 and TRBJ2-7, reads DGGITQSPKYLFRKEGQNVTLSCEQNLNHDAMYWYRQDPGQGLRLIYYSQIVNDFQKGDIAEGYSVSREKKESFPLTVTSAQKNPTAFYLCASSARDSNPEQYFGPGTRLTVT.

This clone showed up just once. The V and J genes are TRBV24-1 and TRBJ2-1; TRBD1 might be the D (5 bases). The CDR3 loop spans 13 amino acids. CDR1 is KGHDR and CDR2 is SFDVKD in the germline V gene. Trimming shortened V by 5 bases and J by 4 bases, and 8 bases separated the two germline ends. Here the CDR3 reads CATSVAGYNEQFF. In DNA, the CDR3 is TGTGCCACCAGTGTAGCAGGGTACAATGAGCAGTTCTTC.

The chain couples TRBV27 to TRBJ2-2; D may be TRBD2 (6 bases). The CDR3 has 16 amino acids. The germline V gene encodes CDR1 MNHEY and CDR2 SMNVEV (reference sequence). Trimming removed 4 bases from V and 4 bases from J, with 16 bases in between. The CDR3 DNA follows: TGTGCCAGCAGTTATTCGGGGGAATACAGCACCGGGGAGCTGTTTTTT. It translates to CASSYSGEYSTGELFF.

The chain couples TRBV7-2 to TRBJ1-3; D remains ambiguous. CDR1 and CDR2 (germline): SGHTA, FQGNSA. The V end lost 3 bases, the J end lost 3 bases, and 15 bases lay between the germline ends. The CDR3 totals 16 residues. The DNA for the CDR3 is TGTGCCAGCAGCTTGCACCCAGGAGCTTTTGGAAACACCATATATTTT. Protein: CASSLHPGAFGNTIYF.

The table lists this clone with a count of one. This chain links TRBV18 with TRBJ2-7; no definite D call. V lost 3 bases and J 0 bases, leaving 15 bases between the germline ends. CDR3 length: 16 residues. In germline, CDR1 is KGHSH, CDR2 LQKENI. CDR3 in DNA: TGTGCCAGCTCACCTTGGAGCGACACCCGCTCCTACGAGCAGTACTTC. Protein product: CASSPWSDTRSYEQYF.

V gene TRBV4-2 combines with J gene TRBJ1-1; 10 bases fit TRBD1. Trimming took 4 bases from V and 3 from J; bases not matched to a gene: 11. Germline V gene data show CDR1 as LGHNA and CDR2 as YNFKEQ. This CDR3 spans 17 amino acids. The CDR3 DNA reads TGTGCCAGCAGCCGGGACAGGGGCTTTTTTGGGGACACTGAAGCTTTCTTT. Encoded protein: CASSRDRGFFGDTEAFF.

This sequence joins TRBV7-9 and TRBJ2-7; 9 bases match TRBD1. Trimming cost V 5 bases and J 4 bases; bases outside gene matches: 0. The CDR3 extends over 12 amino acids. Germline CDR1 SEHNR, CDR2 FQNEAQ (reference sequence). The CDR3 reads CASSGTGYEQYF. The CDR3 DNA reads TGTGCCAGCAGCGGGACAGGGTACGAGCAGTACTTC.